This passage covers 9 T cell receptor beta chains from one sample sequenced in a study of T-cell reconstitution after alpha-beta-depleted transplantation in children. It was with unique molecular identifiers that the TCRbeta library was prepared. TCRdb processed the PCR reads anew with MiXCR; each CDR3 protein has one entry. The repertoire holds 70,000 to 95,000 distinct CDR3 sequences, with 15% to 20% as singletons. Sample: PBMCs, mostly from graft donor cells, taken 360 days after TCRalphabeta/CD19-depleted stem cell transplant. The receptors were sampled from a male patient between 2 and 10 years old who had a stem cell transplant for acute lymphoblastic leukemia, so the T cells may come from the graft donor.

This chain uses TRBV6-1 with TRBJ2-1; D may be TRBD1 (5 bases). Trimming removed 5 bases at V and 0 bases at J, with 11 bases between. Germline CDR1 reads MNHNS; CDR2 reads SASEGT. The CDR3 totals 15 residues. The CDR3 DNA is TGTGCCAGCAGTAGGACAACTAACTCCTACAATGAGCAGTTCTTC. It codes for CASSRTTNSYNEQFF.

This clonotype was counted ten times or more. V usage is TRBV5-4 and J usage is TRBJ2-7; TRBD2 matches at 14 bases. The CDR3 is made up of 16 amino acids. Germline V gives CDR1 SGHNT, CDR2 YYREEE (reference sequence). Unmatched junction bases numbered 3, after V lost 4 bases and J lost 0 bases. This CDR3 reads CASSRTSGRLSYEQYF. The CDR3 DNA reads TGTGCCAGCAGCCGGACTAGCGGGAGGCTCTCCTACGAGCAGTACTTC.

V gene TRBV5-1 combines with J gene TRBJ1-2; D call uncertain. V shed 4 bases and J shed 5 bases, with 18 bases lying between them. The CDR3 is 15 residues long. Germline V gene sequence: CDR1 SGHRS, CDR2 YFSETQ. The CDR3: CASSASLSTPYGYTF. The DNA for the CDR3 is TGCGCCAGCAGCGCCAGCCTCTCTACTCCATATGGCTACACCTTC.

J is TRBJ2-7 and V is TRBV5-1, with 7 bases matching TRBD1. Trimming cost V 0 bases and J 2 bases; bases outside gene matches: 8. CDR1 and CDR2 (germline): SGHRS, YFSETQ. The length of the CDR3 is 16 residues. CDR3 in DNA: TGCGCCAGCAGCTTGGAAGCCAGACAGGGTGCCTACGAGCAGTACTTC. It encodes CASSLEARQGAYEQYF.

The V gene is TRBV12-3 or TRBV12-4, the J gene TRBJ2-7; 7 bases align to TRBD1. Trimming took 6 bases from V and 3 from J; bases not matched to a gene: 11. This CDR3 region has 15 residues. This chain's CDR3 is CASRAQGPAYYEQYF. The CDR3 bases are TGTGCCAGCAGGGCACAGGGGCCCGCCTACTACGAGCAGTACTTC.

The chain employs TRBV7-6 and TRBJ2-4; the D is unclear. Trimming took off 8 bases at V and 6 bases at J, with 14 bases between the two ends. The V gene's germline CDR1 is SGHVS and CDR2 FNYEAQ. The CDR3 spans 13 residues. Here the CDR3 DNA reads TGTGCCAGCTCCCCTGGTTTCGGAAACATTCAGTACTTC. It translates to CASSPGFGNIQYF.

This clonotype has a handful of counts. The chain links TRBV4-2 to TRBJ2-4; 9 nucleotides match TRBD1. The J segment lost 7 bases and the V segment lost 3 bases, leaving 7 bases of the junction unmatched. The CDR3 loop spans 15 amino acids. CDR1 is LGHNA and CDR2 is YNFKEQ in the germline V gene. The CDR3 sequence is CASSHRDRELNIQYF. The DNA for the CDR3 is TGTGCCAGCAGCCACAGGGACAGGGAGCTGAACATTCAGTACTTC.

This chain connects TRBV12-3 or TRBV12-4 to TRBJ2-2, with 7 bases lining up with TRBD1. V dropped 6 bases and J dropped 5; count of bases not matched to a gene: 6. The CDR3 has 14 amino acids. The CDR3 here is CASRGQRQTGELFF. CDR3 nucleotides: TGTGCCAGCAGGGGACAGCGTCAAACCGGGGAGCTGTTTTTT.

V is TRBV5-6 and J is TRBJ2-1, with 8 bases fitting TRBD2. CDR1 is SGHDT and CDR2 is YYEEEE in the germline V gene. V shed 3 bases, J shed 2 bases, and the junction held 13 bases outside the gene matches. The CDR3 contains 18 residues. The CDR3: CASSSLGASGLPYNEQFF. CDR3 sequence (DNA): TGTGCCAGCAGCTCCTTAGGGGCTAGCGGGCTTCCCTACAATGAGCAGTTCTTC.